This T cell receptor beta chain was sequenced during a study of beta chain features in type 1 diabetes. Expressed TCRB transcripts were sequenced because the isolated RNA had all been reverse transcribed beforehand. Sequenced naive, central memory and regulatory T cell samples produced an average of around 3.9 million reads. Clones were read by immunoSEQ multiplex PCR, and TCRdb kept only the in-frame ones, dropping some. The data hold 350,000 or so clones, with 15% to 20% observed a single time. Only a few counts were recorded for this clone. Its cognate antigen is unknown. Overall study results and limits: More deletions and fewer insertions at VDJ junctions were found in patients with type 1 diabetes.

This TCR derives from a woman aged 18-29 years in good health. Sequenced: naive CD4+ T cells from blood.

CDR3 nucleotide sequence: TGTGCCAGCAGTGGGACAGGGAATCAGCCCCAGCATTTT. It translates to CASSGTGNQPQHF. The genes are TRBV25-1 and TRBJ1-5; the match to TRBD1 covers 8 bases. The CDR3 has 13 amino acids. Germline CDR1 reads MGHDK; CDR2 reads SYGVNS. V lost 4 bases to trimming and J lost 4 bases; unmatched junction nucleotides: 0.